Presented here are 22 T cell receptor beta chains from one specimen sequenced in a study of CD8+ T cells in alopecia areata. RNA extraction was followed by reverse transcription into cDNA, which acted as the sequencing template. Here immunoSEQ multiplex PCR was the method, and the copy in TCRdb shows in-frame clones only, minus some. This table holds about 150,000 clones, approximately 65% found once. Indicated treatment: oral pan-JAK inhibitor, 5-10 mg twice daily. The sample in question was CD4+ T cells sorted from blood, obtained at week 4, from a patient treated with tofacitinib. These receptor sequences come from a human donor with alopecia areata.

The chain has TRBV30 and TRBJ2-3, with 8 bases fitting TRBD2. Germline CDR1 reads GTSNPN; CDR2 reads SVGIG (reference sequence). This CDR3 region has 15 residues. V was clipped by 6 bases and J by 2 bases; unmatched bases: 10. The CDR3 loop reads CACGRSGGSTDTQYF. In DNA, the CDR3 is TGTGCCTGCGGCCGCAGCGGGGGCTCCACAGATACGCAGTATTTT.

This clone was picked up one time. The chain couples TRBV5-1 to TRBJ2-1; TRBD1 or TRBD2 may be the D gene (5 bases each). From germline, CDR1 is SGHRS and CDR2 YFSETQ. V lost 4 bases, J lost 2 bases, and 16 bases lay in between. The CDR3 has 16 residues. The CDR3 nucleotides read TGCGCCAGCAGCCTGGGACCGTCGAAGGCCTACAATGAGCAGTTCTTC. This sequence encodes CASSLGPSKAYNEQFF.

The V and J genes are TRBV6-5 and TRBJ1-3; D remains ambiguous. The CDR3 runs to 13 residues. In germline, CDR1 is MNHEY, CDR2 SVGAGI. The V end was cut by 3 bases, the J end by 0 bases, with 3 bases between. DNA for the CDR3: TGTGCCAGCAGTTATAGCTCTGGAAACACCATATATTTT. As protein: CASSYSSGNTIYF.

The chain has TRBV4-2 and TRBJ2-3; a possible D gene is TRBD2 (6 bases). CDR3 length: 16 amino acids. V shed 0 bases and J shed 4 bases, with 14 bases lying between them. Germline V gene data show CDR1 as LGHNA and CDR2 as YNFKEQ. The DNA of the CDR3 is TGTGCCAGCAGCCAAGAGAGCCTAGCGAGGCCAGATACGCAGTATTTT. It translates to CASSQESLARPDTQYF.

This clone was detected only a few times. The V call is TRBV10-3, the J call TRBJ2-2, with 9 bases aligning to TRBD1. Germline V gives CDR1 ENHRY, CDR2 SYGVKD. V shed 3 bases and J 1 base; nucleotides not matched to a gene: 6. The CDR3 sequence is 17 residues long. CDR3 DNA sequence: TGTGCCATCAGTGAAGGACAGGGGATCGAGAACACCGGGGAGCTGTTTTTT. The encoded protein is CAISEGQGIENTGELFF.

CDR3 DNA: TGTGCCAGCAGTGAGAGGGACCTCACCCCAGAGACCCAGTACTTC. It specifies CASSERDLTPETQYF. The rearrangement links TRBV2 to TRBJ2-5; the D gene could be TRBD1 or TRBD2 (5 bases each). Deletions cut 3 bases from V and 4 bases from J, with 15 bases between. The germline CDR1 and CDR2 sequences are SNHLY and FYNNEI. This CDR3 is 15 amino acids long.

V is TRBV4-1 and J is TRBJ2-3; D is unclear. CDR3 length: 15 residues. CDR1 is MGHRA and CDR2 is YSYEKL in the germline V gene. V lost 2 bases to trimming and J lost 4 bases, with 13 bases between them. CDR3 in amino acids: CASSQLEVVPDTQYF. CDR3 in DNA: TGCGCCAGCAGCCAACTCGAGGTAGTTCCAGATACGCAGTATTTT.

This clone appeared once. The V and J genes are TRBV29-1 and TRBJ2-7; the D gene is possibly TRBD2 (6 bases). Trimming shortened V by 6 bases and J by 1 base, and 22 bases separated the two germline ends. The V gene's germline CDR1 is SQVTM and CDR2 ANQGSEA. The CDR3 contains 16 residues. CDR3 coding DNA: TGCAGCGTCTCCGGGGGAGGACTCGGACGTTCCTACGAGCAGTACTTC. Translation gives CSVSGGGLGRSYEQYF.

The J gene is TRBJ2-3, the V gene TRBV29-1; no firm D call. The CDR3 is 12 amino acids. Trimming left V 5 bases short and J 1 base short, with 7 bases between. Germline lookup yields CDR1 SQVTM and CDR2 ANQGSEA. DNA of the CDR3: TGCAGCGTTATCAGTCGCACAGATACGCAGTATTTT. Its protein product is CSVISRTDTQYF.

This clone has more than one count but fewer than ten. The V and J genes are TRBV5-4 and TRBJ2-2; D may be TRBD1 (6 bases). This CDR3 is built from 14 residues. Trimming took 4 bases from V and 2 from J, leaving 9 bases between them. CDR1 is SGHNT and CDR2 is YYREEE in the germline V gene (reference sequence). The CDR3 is CASSLDRNTGELFF. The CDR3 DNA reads TGTGCCAGCAGCCTGGACAGAAACACCGGGGAGCTGTTTTTT. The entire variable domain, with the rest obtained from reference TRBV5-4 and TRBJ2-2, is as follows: ETGVTQSPTHLIKTRGQQVTLRCSSQSGHNTVSWYQQALGQGPQFIFQYYREEENGRGNFPPRFSGLQFPNYSSELNVNALELDDSALYLCASSLDRNTGELFFGEGSRLTVL.

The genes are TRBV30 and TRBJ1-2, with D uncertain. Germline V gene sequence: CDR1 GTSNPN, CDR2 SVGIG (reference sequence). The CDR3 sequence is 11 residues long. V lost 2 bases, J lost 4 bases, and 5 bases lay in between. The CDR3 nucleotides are TGTGCCTGGAGTACAGTCTATGGCTACACCTTC. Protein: CAWSTVYGYTF.

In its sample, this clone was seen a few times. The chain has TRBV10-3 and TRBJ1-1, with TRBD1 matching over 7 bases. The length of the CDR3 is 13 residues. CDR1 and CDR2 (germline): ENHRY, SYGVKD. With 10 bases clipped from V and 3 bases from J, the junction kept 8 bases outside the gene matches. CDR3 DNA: TGTGCCAGCAGCCCGGGACAGTACACTGAAGCTTTCTTT. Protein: CASSPGQYTEAFF.

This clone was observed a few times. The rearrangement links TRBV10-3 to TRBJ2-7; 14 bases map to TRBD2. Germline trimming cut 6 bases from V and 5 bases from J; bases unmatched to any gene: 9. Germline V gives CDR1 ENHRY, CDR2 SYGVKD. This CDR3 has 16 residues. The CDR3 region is CAISRTSGGPGDEQYF. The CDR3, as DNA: TGTGCCATCAGCCGGACTAGCGGGGGGCCGGGAGACGAGCAGTACTTC.

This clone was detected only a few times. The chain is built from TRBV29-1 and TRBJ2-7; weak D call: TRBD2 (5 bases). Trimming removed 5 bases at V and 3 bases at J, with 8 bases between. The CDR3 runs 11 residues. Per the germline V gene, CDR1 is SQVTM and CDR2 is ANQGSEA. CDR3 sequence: CSVYDYYEQYF. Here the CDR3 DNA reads TGCAGCGTTTACGACTACTACGAGCAGTACTTC.

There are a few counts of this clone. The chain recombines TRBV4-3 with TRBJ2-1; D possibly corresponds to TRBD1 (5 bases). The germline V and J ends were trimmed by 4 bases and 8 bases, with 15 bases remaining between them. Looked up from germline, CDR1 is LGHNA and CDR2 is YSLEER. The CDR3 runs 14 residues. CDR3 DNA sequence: TGCGCCAGCAGCCGGGGCGCGGCCTTGGATGAGCAGTTCTTC. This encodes CASSRGAALDEQFF.

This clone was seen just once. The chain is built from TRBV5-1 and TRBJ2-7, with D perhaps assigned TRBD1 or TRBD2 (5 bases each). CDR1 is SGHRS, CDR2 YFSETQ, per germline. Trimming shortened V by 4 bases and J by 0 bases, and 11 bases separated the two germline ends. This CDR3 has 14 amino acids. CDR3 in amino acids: CASSRDGPSYEQYF. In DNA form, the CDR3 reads TGCGCCAGCAGCCGGGACGGACCCTCCTACGAGCAGTACTTC.

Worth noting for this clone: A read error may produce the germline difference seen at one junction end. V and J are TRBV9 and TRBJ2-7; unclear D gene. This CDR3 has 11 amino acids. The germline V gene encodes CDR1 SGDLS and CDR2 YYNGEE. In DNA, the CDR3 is TGTGCCAGCAGCTCCTCCGACGAGCAGTACTTC. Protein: CASSSSDEQYF.

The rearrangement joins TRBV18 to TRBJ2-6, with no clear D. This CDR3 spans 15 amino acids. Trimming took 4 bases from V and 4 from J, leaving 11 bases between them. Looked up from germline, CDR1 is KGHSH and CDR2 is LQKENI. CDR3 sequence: CASSRPDSGANVLTF. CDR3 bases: TGTGCCAGCTCACGGCCCGATTCAGGGGCCAACGTCCTGACTTTC.

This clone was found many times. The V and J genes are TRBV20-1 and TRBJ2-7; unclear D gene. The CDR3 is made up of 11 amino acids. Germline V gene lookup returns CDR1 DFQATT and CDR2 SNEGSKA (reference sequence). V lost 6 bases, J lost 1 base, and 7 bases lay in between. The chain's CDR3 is CSAEKSYEQYF. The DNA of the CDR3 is TGCAGTGCCGAGAAATCCTACGAGCAGTACTTC.

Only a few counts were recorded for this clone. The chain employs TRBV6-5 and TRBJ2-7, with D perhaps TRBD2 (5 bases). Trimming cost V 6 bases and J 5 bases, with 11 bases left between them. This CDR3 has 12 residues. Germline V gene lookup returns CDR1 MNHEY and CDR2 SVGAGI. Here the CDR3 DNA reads TGTGCCAGCAGCCCCGGGGTGGACGAGCAGTACTTC. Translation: CASSPGVDEQYF.

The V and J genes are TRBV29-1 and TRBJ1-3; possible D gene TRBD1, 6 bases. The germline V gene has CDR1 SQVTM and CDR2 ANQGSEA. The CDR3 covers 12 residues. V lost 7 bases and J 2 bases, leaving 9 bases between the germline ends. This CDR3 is CSAQGTGNTIYF. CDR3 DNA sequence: TGCAGCGCACAGGGAACTGGAAACACCATATATTTT.

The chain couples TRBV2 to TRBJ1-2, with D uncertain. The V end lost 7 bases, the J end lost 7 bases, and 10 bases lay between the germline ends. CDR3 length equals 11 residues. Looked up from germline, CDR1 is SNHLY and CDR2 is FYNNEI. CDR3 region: CASTSEGGYTF. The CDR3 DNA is TGTGCCAGCACCTCCGAGGGTGGCTACACCTTC.